These 28 T cell receptor beta chains were all obtained from the same sample, sequenced in a study of T cell responses to AZD1222 COVID-19 vaccine. Clones were read by immunoSEQ multiplex PCR, and TCRdb kept only the in-frame ones, dropping some. The sample records approximately 170,000 clones, roughly 94% being singletons. This material consisted of peripheral blood, taken 28 days after the second AZD1222 dose. These receptors came from an adult who received the AZD1222 COVID-19 vaccine.

The chain has TRBV7-9 and TRBJ1-5; D is unresolved. Germline-derived CDR1 and CDR2 are SEHNR and FQNEAQ (reference sequence). This CDR3 has 13 residues. Trimming cost V 5 bases and J 4 bases, with 9 bases left between them. CDR3 in amino acids: CASSVNTNQPQHF. The CDR3 DNA is TGTGCCAGCAGCGTTAACACTAATCAGCCCCAGCATTTT. The whole variable domain, remainder taken from reference TRBV7-9 and TRBJ1-5, is DTGVSQNPRHKITKRGQNVTFRCDPISEHNRLYWYRQTLGQGPEFLTYFQNEAQLEKSRLLSDRFSAERPKGSFSTLEIQRTEQGDSAMYLCASSVNTNQPQHFGDGTRLSIL.

The J gene is TRBJ2-7, the V gene TRBV6-6; D is ambiguous. Germline CDR1 and CDR2: MNHNY and SVGAGI (reference sequence). V was pared by 2 bases and J by 4 bases, with 6 bases between. This CDR3 is 12 amino acids long. The CDR3 region is CASSYDGYEQYF. As DNA, the CDR3 is TGTGCCAGCAGTTACGACGGGTACGAGCAGTACTTC.

The V gene is TRBV7-9, the J gene TRBJ2-1; D may be TRBD2 (6 bases). The CDR3 loop spans 18 amino acids. CDR1 is SEHNR, CDR2 FQNEAQ, per germline (reference sequence). V gave up 1 base and J gave up 1 base, with 17 bases separating them. DNA of the CDR3: TGTGCCAGCAGCTTAGTGGGAGGCCCACAAGGGTCCTACAATGAGCAGTTCTTC. Its protein product is CASSLVGGPQGSYNEQFF.

This rearrangement joins TRBV18 to TRBJ2-1; 7 bases align to TRBD1. CDR1 KGHSH and CDR2 LQKENI come from the germline V gene. Trimming cost V 6 bases and J 6 bases; bases outside gene matches: 2. The CDR3 is made up of 12 amino acids. The CDR3 sequence is CASSRDSNEQFF. The CDR3 nucleotides are TGTGCCAGCTCTCGGGACAGCAATGAGCAGTTCTTC.

DNA of the CDR3: TGTGCCAGCTCGGCTGTAAGTGACGAGCAGTACTTC. Residues: CASSAVSDEQYF. The chain is built from TRBV18 and TRBJ2-7; D not resolved. This CDR3 has 12 residues. V lost 6 bases, J lost 5 bases, and 11 bases lay in between. CDR1 KGHSH and CDR2 LQKENI come from the germline V gene.

The V call is TRBV7-9, the J call TRBJ1-1; D is unclear. Germline-derived CDR1 and CDR2 are SEHNR and FQNEAQ (reference sequence). V lost 2 bases to trimming and J lost 6 bases, with 10 bases between them. The CDR3 is 13 residues long. CDR3 coding DNA: TGTGCCAGCAGCTTATATGTGGACTCTGAAGCTTTCTTT. Encoded protein: CASSLYVDSEAFF.

The V and J genes are TRBV5-1 and TRBJ1-2; TRBD1 is a possible D gene (6 bases). V lost 8 bases to trimming and J lost 7 bases, with 18 bases between them. The germline gives CDR1 SGHRS, CDR2 YFSETQ. CDR3 length: 13 residues. Written as DNA, the CDR3 is TGCGCCAGGTATCCGGGACATCTAGCTGGCTACACCTTC. Translation: CARYPGHLAGYTF.

This sequence joins TRBV7-9 and TRBJ2-7; D perhaps matches TRBD2 (5 bases). The CDR3 covers 15 residues. V was shortened by 5 bases and J by 0 bases, with 14 bases between the two germline ends. Germline V lookup: CDR1 SEHNR, CDR2 FQNEAQ (reference sequence). CDR3 residues: CASSPPWEFSYEQYF. DNA of the CDR3: TGTGCCAGCAGCCCCCCATGGGAGTTCTCCTACGAGCAGTACTTC.

V usage is TRBV15 and J usage is TRBJ1-2; D remains unclear. In germline, CDR1 is LNHNV, CDR2 YYDKDF (reference sequence). The V end lost 2 bases, the J end lost 4 bases, and 14 bases lay between the germline ends. The CDR3 consists of 15 residues. The DNA of the CDR3 is TGTGCCACCAGCAGAACGCACACAGAATCCTATGGCTACACCTTC. It specifies CATSRTHTESYGYTF.

The chain employs TRBV4-1 and TRBJ2-1; D is ambiguous. Deletions cut 3 bases from V and 0 bases from J, with 9 bases between. The V gene's germline CDR1 is MGHRA and CDR2 YSYEKL. This CDR3 is 15 amino acids long. This CDR3 reads CASSQYWSSYNEQFF. CDR3 sequence (DNA): TGCGCCAGCAGCCAGTACTGGAGCTCCTACAATGAGCAGTTCTTC.

V gene TRBV3-1 (or the pseudogene TRBV3-2) combines with J gene TRBJ1-6, with no clear D. With 0 bases removed from V and 0 bases from J, the gap between germline ends came to 9 bases. This CDR3 region has 17 residues. Germline V gene data show CDR1 as LGHDT and CDR2 as YNNKEL (reference sequence). CDR3 sequence (DNA): TGTGCCAGCAGCCAAGACAGCCTATCCTCCTATAATTCACCCCTCCACTTT. Protein: CASSQDSLSSYNSPLHF.

The chain has TRBV5-5 and TRBJ2-3, with 7 bases matching TRBD2. CDR3 size: 15 residues. Germline CDR1 reads SGHKS; CDR2 reads YYEKEE (reference sequence). The V segment lost 0 bases and the J segment 2 bases; nucleotides outside the gene matches: 3. This CDR3 is CASSLVGLLTDTQYF. The CDR3 bases are TGTGCCAGCAGCTTGGTGGGACTACTCACAGATACGCAGTATTTT.

This chain joins TRBV7-9 and TRBJ2-1, with 8 bases aligning to TRBD1. The CDR3 is made up of 18 amino acids. Germline assignment: CDR1 SEHNR and CDR2 FQNEAQ (reference sequence). The V gene end was trimmed by 4 bases and the J gene end by 3 bases; junction bases not matched to a gene: 14. CDR3 DNA: TGTGCCAGCAGCTCCCATACCGGGCAGGGGGCTTTCTACAATGAGCAGTTCTTC. Translation: CASSSHTGQGAFYNEQFF.

The chain carries TRBV11-3 and TRBJ1-1, with unresolved D. The V and J ends lost 3 bases and 1 base respectively, with 6 bases between them. The germline V gene has CDR1 SGHNT and CDR2 YENEEA. This CDR3 is built from 13 residues. The DNA of the CDR3 is TGTGCCAGCAGCTTCCAGGAGAACACTGAAGCTTTCTTT. Translation gives CASSFQENTEAFF. Combining the CDR3 with reference TRBV11-3 and TRBJ1-1 gives the whole variable domain EAGVVQSPRYKIIEKKQPVAFWCNPISGHNTLYWYLQNLGQGPELLIRYENEEAVDDSQLPKDRFSAERLKGVDSTLKIQPAELGDSAVYLCASSFQENTEAFFGQGTRLTVV.

The chain has TRBV7-9 and TRBJ2-4; D is unclear. From germline, CDR1 is SEHNR and CDR2 FQNEAQ (reference sequence). The CDR3 spans 14 residues. Trimming cost V 1 base and J 6 bases, with 10 bases left between them. DNA for the CDR3: TGTGCCAGCAGCTTAGAGGGATTATCAAACATTCAGTACTTC. Its protein product is CASSLEGLSNIQYF.

The chain joins TRBV9 to TRBJ1-3, with a tentative D call TRBD1 (5 bases). CDR3 length: 16 residues. CDR1 is SGDLS and CDR2 is YYNGEE in the germline V gene. V was shortened by 2 bases and J by 0 bases, with 12 bases between the two germline ends. The CDR3 reads CASSVDSTSSGNTIYF. In nucleotides, the CDR3 is TGTGCCAGCAGCGTCGACAGCACGAGCTCTGGAAACACCATATATTTT.

The rearrangement joins TRBV10-3 to TRBJ2-7, with TRBD2 matching over 7 bases. V was clipped by 2 bases and J by 1 base; unmatched bases: 5. CDR3 length: 15 amino acids. Germline V lookup: CDR1 ENHRY, CDR2 SYGVKD. CDR3 sequence: CAISEMREWSYEQYF. The CDR3 nucleotides are TGTGCCATCAGTGAGATGCGGGAGTGGTCCTACGAGCAGTACTTC.

The chain uses TRBV7-2 and TRBJ2-7, with a possible D match to TRBD2 (5 bases). V lost 2 bases, J lost 2 bases, and 13 bases lay in between. This CDR3 is built from 15 residues. Germline CDR1 SGHTA, CDR2 FQGNSA. This CDR3 reads CASSLYPGIPYEQYF. CDR3 coding DNA: TGTGCCAGCAGCTTATATCCGGGAATACCCTACGAGCAGTACTTC.

The sample holds one count of this clone. The chain employs TRBV3-1 (or the pseudogene TRBV3-2) and TRBJ1-1; 7 bases match TRBD1. CDR1 LGHDT and CDR2 YNNKEL come from the germline V gene (reference sequence). This CDR3 is 14 amino acids long. V lost 1 base to trimming and J lost 4 bases; unmatched junction nucleotides: 3. The CDR3 DNA follows: TGTGCCAGCAGCCAAGGGCCAGGGGGCACTGAAGCTTTCTTT. This translates into CASSQGPGGTEAFF.

This clone has only one observation. The chain carries TRBV18 and TRBJ2-7; a weak D match, TRBD1 (5 bases). V dropped 0 bases and J dropped 5 bases, with 11 bases sitting between them. Looked up from germline, CDR1 is KGHSH and CDR2 is LQKENI. The CDR3 is 14 residues long. The CDR3 bases are TGTGCCAGCTCACCACCGGGGCGCAGGGACGAGCAGTACTTC. Its translation is CASSPPGRRDEQYF. The whole variable domain, remainder taken from reference TRBV18 and TRBJ2-7, is NAGVMQNPRHLVRRRGQEARLRCSPMKGHSHVYWYRQLPEEGLKFMVYLQKENIIDESGMPKERFSAEFPKEGPSILRIQQVVRGDSAAYFCASSPPGRRDEQYFGPGTRLTVT.

The chain links TRBV27 to TRBJ1-2; 10 bases line up with TRBD1. CDR3 length equals 14 residues. The germline V gene has CDR1 MNHEY and CDR2 SMNVEV (reference sequence). V lost 4 bases and J lost 5; bases outside the gene matches: 4. The CDR3: CASSSRTGGYGYTF. The DNA for the CDR3 is TGTGCCAGCAGTTCGAGGACAGGGGGTTATGGCTACACCTTC.

The chain is built from TRBV11-3 and TRBJ2-5; no clear D. The CDR3 length is 15 residues. CDR1 is SGHNT and CDR2 is YENEEA in the germline V gene. V was clipped by 1 base and J by 3 bases, with 12 bases between them. The CDR3 here is CASSLGTPGEETQYF. The CDR3 DNA sequence: TGTGCCAGCAGCTTAGGGACGCCTGGGGAAGAGACCCAGTACTTC.

The rearrangement links TRBV7-9 to TRBJ2-7; the D is unclear. V was pared by 5 bases and J by 6 bases, with 8 bases between. From germline, CDR1 is SEHNR and CDR2 FQNEAQ (reference sequence). The CDR3 sequence is 11 residues long. This CDR3 reads CASSQTSEQYF. CDR3 coding DNA: TGTGCCAGCAGCCAAACATCCGAGCAGTACTTC.

The chain has TRBV2 and TRBJ1-5; D possibly corresponds to TRBD1 (6 bases). This CDR3 is 12 amino acids long. CDR1 is SNHLY, CDR2 FYNNEI, per germline. Trimming removed 7 bases at V and 3 bases at J, with 7 bases between. CDR3 in amino acids: CASNRANQPQHF. The CDR3, as DNA: TGTGCCAGCAACAGGGCCAATCAGCCCCAGCATTTT.

V usage is TRBV27 and J usage is TRBJ2-7, with TRBD1 identical over 7 bases. Germline assignment: CDR1 MNHEY and CDR2 SMNVEV (reference sequence). This CDR3 contains 16 residues. V gave up 1 base and J gave up 2 bases; unmatched junction bases: 8. The CDR3, as DNA: TGTGCCAGCAGTTTATTCACCAGGGGGAACACCTACGAGCAGTACTTC. Protein: CASSLFTRGNTYEQYF.

V usage is TRBV6-5 and J usage is TRBJ1-1, with TRBD1 matching 7 bases. Germline V lookup: CDR1 MNHEY, CDR2 SVGAGI. V lost 0 bases to trimming and J lost 4 bases; unmatched junction nucleotides: 5. The CDR3 has 15 residues. The CDR3 sequence: CASSYSRGGLTEAFF. Written as DNA, the CDR3 is TGTGCCAGCAGTTACTCGAGAGGGGGCCTCACTGAAGCTTTCTTT.

The chain has TRBV21-1 and TRBJ2-7; the table's D call of TRBD2 was not tested on the DNA. TRBV21-1 has pseudogene status. The length of the CDR3 is 16 residues. The CDR3 bases are TGTGCCAGCAGCCCCCGGGGTAGCGGGACCTCCTACGAGCAGTACTTC. Translated, it gives CASSPRGSGTSYEQYF.

The rearrangement uses TRBV11-2 and TRBJ2-3, with a possible D match to TRBD1 (5 bases). Germline V lookup: CDR1 SGHAT, CDR2 FQNNGV. V was cut by 2 bases and J by 4 bases, with 25 bases left in between. This CDR3 contains 19 residues. CDR3 sequence: CASSLSVAGISFGADTQYF. For the CDR3, the DNA is TGTGCCAGCAGCTTAAGTGTGGCAGGGATAAGTTTCGGCGCAGATACGCAGTATTTT.